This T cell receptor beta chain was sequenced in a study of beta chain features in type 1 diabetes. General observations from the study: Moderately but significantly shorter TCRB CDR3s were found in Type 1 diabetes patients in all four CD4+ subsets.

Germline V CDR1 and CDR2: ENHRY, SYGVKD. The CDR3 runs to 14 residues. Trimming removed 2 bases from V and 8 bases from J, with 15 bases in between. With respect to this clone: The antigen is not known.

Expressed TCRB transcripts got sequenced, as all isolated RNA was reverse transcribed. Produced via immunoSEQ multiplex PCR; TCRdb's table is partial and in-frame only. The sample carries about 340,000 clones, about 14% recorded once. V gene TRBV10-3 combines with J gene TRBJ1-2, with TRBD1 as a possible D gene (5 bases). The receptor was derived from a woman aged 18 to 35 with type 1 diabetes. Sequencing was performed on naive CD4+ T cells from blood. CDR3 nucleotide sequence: TGTGCCATCAGTGAGCACCGGGACTCCTACGGCTACACCTTC. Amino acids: CAISEHRDSYGYTF.